The 28 T cell receptor beta chains listed next were all sequenced from one sample in a study of blood T cell repertoires in COVID-19. Here immunoSEQ multiplex PCR was the method, and the copy in TCRdb shows in-frame clones only, minus some. The sample has about 250,000 clones; 80% to 90% are singletons. The specimen sequenced was PBMCs or T cells enriched from blood (not recorded which). These receptors all come from a woman between 18 and 30 years old who had recovered from COVID-19.

The chain joins TRBV28 to TRBJ1-4; 8 bases are a match to TRBD1. In germline, CDR1 is MDHEN, CDR2 SYDVKM. The CDR3 runs to 15 residues. Unmatched junction bases numbered 7, after V lost 8 bases and J lost 2 bases. This CDR3 reads CASGAGGATNEKLFF. CDR3 nucleotides: TGTGCCAGCGGGGCAGGGGGCGCGACTAATGAAAAACTGTTTTTT.

The chain is built from TRBV19 and TRBJ2-7; the D is unclear. Between the trimmed V and J ends, which lost 8 bases and 1 base, there was a span of 9 bases. This CDR3 has 12 amino acids. Looked up from germline, CDR1 is LNHDA and CDR2 is SQIVND (reference sequence). The CDR3 loop is CASGGNSYEQYF. The CDR3 nucleotides are TGTGCCAGTGGCGGCAATTCCTACGAGCAGTACTTC.

This clone was recorded once. The chain joins TRBV18 to TRBJ2-1, with 7 bases lining up with TRBD2. The CDR3 extends over 15 amino acids. Trimming took 0 bases from V and 9 from J; bases not matched to a gene: 8. Germline CDR1 KGHSH, CDR2 LQKENI. The CDR3 spells CASSPPAGTGGEQFF. The DNA of the CDR3 is TGTGCCAGCTCACCACCAGCGGGGACCGGGGGTGAGCAGTTCTTC. Combining the CDR3 with reference TRBV18 and TRBJ2-1 gives the whole variable domain NAGVMQNPRHLVRRRGQEARLRCSPMKGHSHVYWYRQLPEEGLKFMVYLQKENIIDESGMPKERFSAEFPKEGPSILRIQQVVRGDSAAYFCASSPPAGTGGEQFFGPGTRLTVL.

CDR3 amino acids: CASSIERAPRGGQPQHF. The DNA for the CDR3 is TGTGCCAGTAGTATAGAACGTGCGCCTAGGGGGGGTCAGCCCCAGCATTTT. The chain is built from TRBV19 and TRBJ1-5, with D possibly TRBD1 on 6 matching bases. CDR1 and CDR2 from the germline V gene are LNHDA and SQIVND (reference sequence). This CDR3 is built from 17 residues. V was cut by 0 bases and J by 6 bases, with 18 bases left in between.

The rearrangement links TRBV3-1 (or the pseudogene TRBV3-2) to TRBJ1-2; maybe TRBD1 (6 bases). Trimming left V 4 bases short and J 7 bases short, with 16 bases between. Germline-derived CDR1 and CDR2 are LGHDT and YNNKEL (reference sequence). The CDR3 contains 14 residues. The CDR3 sequence: CASSPAGAPRGYTF. DNA of the CDR3: TGTGCCAGCAGCCCCGCAGGGGCTCCCCGTGGCTACACCTTC.

The chain uses TRBV6-2 or TRBV6-3 and TRBJ1-1, with D perhaps matching TRBD1 (6 bases). Germline values: CDR1 MNHEY, CDR2 SVGEGT. There are 15 residues in the CDR3. V shed 6 bases and J shed 8 bases, with 22 bases lying between them. The CDR3 nucleotides are TGTGCCAGCAGCCTAATTACAGGGCCTCTCGACGAAGCTTTCTTT. This gives the protein CASSLITGPLDEAFF.

The chain couples TRBV29-1 to TRBJ2-7; D is perhaps TRBD1 (7 bases). This CDR3 region has 14 residues. Per the germline V gene, CDR1 is SQVTM and CDR2 is ANQGSEA. V was pared by 6 bases and J by 0 bases, with 15 bases between. The CDR3 bases are TGCAGCGTGCACACAGGGGACTTCTCCTACGAGCAGTACTTC. As protein: CSVHTGDFSYEQYF.

The chain links TRBV5-1 to TRBJ2-1, with D perhaps TRBD1 (5 bases). The CDR3 has 12 amino acids. CDR1 is SGHRS, CDR2 YFSETQ, per germline. The V end lost 4 bases, the J end lost 8 bases, and 10 bases lay between the germline ends. The CDR3 coding sequence is TGCGCCAGCAGCGTCCAGGGTGATGAGCAGTTCTTC. Protein: CASSVQGDEQFF.

The gene calls are TRBV2 and TRBJ2-4, with D perhaps matching TRBD1 (5 bases). V was cut by 6 bases and J by 0 bases, with 15 bases left in between. CDR3 length equals 16 residues. Germline loops: CDR1 SNHLY, CDR2 FYNNEI. The DNA of the CDR3 is TGTGCCAGCAGGGAAAGGGGTTCGCTAGCCAAAAACATTCAGTACTTC. This encodes CASRERGSLAKNIQYF.

Turning to this clone: One end of the junction does not line up with germline, which may come from a read error. The V gene is TRBV7-7, the J gene TRBJ2-5, with 11 positions matching TRBD1. The CDR3 is 15 amino acids. The germline V gene has CDR1 SSHAT and CDR2 FNYEAQ (reference sequence). The CDR3 coding sequence is TGTGCTAGCAGCCCGCGGACAGGGGGCTCGGAGACCCAGTACTTC. Amino acids: CASSPRTGGSETQYF. Full variable domain (missing parts from reference TRBV7-7 and TRBJ2-5): GAGVSQSPRYKVTKRGQDVTLRCDPISSHATLYWYQQALGQGPEFLTYFNYEAQPDKSGLPSDRFSAERPEGSISTLTIQRTEQRDSAMYRCASSPRTGGSETQYFGPGTRLLVL.

This clone was observed a single time. The V call is TRBV28, the J call TRBJ1-5; D call uncertain. Germline values: CDR1 MDHEN, CDR2 SYDVKM. With 3 bases removed from V and 4 bases from J, the gap between germline ends came to 4 bases. The CDR3 consists of 12 residues. Here the CDR3 DNA reads TGTGCCAGCAGTTTTGCGAATCAGCCCCAGCATTTT. Translation gives CASSFANQPQHF.

The V call is TRBV14, the J call TRBJ1-1; 7 positions match TRBD1. The CDR3 is made up of 15 amino acids. J gave up 3 bases and V 4 bases, and 8 bases lay outside the gene matches. The V gene's germline CDR1 is SGHDN and CDR2 FVKESK. CDR3: CASSRTITGDTEAFF. In DNA form, the CDR3 reads TGTGCCAGCAGCCGCACTATTACAGGGGACACTGAAGCTTTCTTT.

The chain joins TRBV6-5 to TRBJ2-3; 8 nucleotides match TRBD1. The V and J ends lost 5 bases and 4 bases, in that order; junction bases with no gene match: 8. The CDR3 runs to 15 residues. The germline V gene has CDR1 MNHEY and CDR2 SVGAGI. This CDR3 reads CASSPAGTGADTQYF. The DNA for the CDR3 is TGTGCCAGCAGTCCGGCCGGGACAGGCGCAGATACGCAGTATTTT.

This chain uses TRBV12-3 or TRBV12-4 with TRBJ1-1; no firm D call. CDR3 length: 13 residues. V lost 6 bases and J 2 bases, leaving 10 bases between the germline ends. Here the CDR3 reads CASSPLTNTEAFF. CDR3 nucleotide sequence: TGTGCCAGCAGCCCCCTCACAAACACTGAAGCTTTCTTT.

This chain joins TRBV10-1 and TRBJ2-3; the match to TRBD1 covers 9 bases. Trimming took 6 bases from V and 4 from J; bases not matched to a gene: 5. This CDR3 contains 14 residues. CDR1 is WNHNN and CDR2 is SYGVQD in the germline V gene (reference sequence). The CDR3 nucleotides are TGCGCCAGCAGCAGGGACAGGGCAGCAGATACGCAGTATTTT. This translates into CASSRDRAADTQYF.

This clone was seen a handful of times. This chain uses TRBV27 with TRBJ1-5; no reliable D call. CDR1 and CDR2 from the germline V gene are MNHEY and SMNVEV (reference sequence). There are 13 residues in the CDR3. Between the trimmed V and J ends, which lost 4 bases and 3 bases, there was a span of 7 bases. CDR3 protein: CASSSQINQPQHF. The CDR3 coding sequence is TGTGCCAGCAGTTCCCAAATCAATCAGCCCCAGCATTTT.

This clone was counted a few times. One end of the junction varies from germline; a read error may be responsible. The gene calls are TRBV10-1 and TRBJ2-7; 9 positions match TRBD2. The CDR3 extends over 12 amino acids. The germline V gene encodes CDR1 WNHNN and CDR2 SYGVQD (reference sequence). In DNA form, the CDR3 reads TGCGCCAGCAGTGGCCTGACTAGCGGATTACTCTTC. Amino acids: CASSGLTSGLLF.

This clone was recorded once. The same CDR3 is also encoded by other DNA sequences in this sample. V usage is TRBV5-1 and J usage is TRBJ1-1, with D perhaps TRBD1 (6 bases). The germline CDR1 and CDR2 sequences are SGHRS and YFSETQ. With 2 bases removed from V and 3 bases from J, the gap between germline ends came to 11 bases. The CDR3 has 14 amino acids. CDR3 in amino acids: CASSLTGRDTEAFF. The CDR3, as DNA: TGCGCCAGCAGCTTAACAGGGAGGGACACTGAAGCTTTCTTT.

J is TRBJ2-1 and V is TRBV27; 7 positions agree with TRBD2. Germline trimming cut 3 bases from V and 4 bases from J; bases unmatched to any gene: 9. CDR3 size: 16 residues. Germline values: CDR1 MNHEY, CDR2 SMNVEV (reference sequence). CDR3 sequence: CASSLWRGMGYNEQFF. CDR3 sequence (DNA): TGTGCCAGCAGTTTGTGGCGGGGGATGGGATACAATGAGCAGTTCTTC.

V gene TRBV19 combines with J gene TRBJ1-5, with 8 bases lining up with TRBD1. This CDR3 region has 13 residues. Per germline, CDR1 LNHDA and CDR2 SQIVND (reference sequence). J lost 4 bases, V lost 8 bases, and 4 bases had no gene match. CDR3: CASGGTGNQPQHF. DNA of the CDR3: TGTGCCAGTGGGGGGACAGGAAATCAGCCCCAGCATTTT.

The chain is built from TRBV19 and TRBJ1-1; D possibly corresponds to TRBD1 (6 bases). This CDR3 region has 14 residues. The germline V gene has CDR1 LNHDA and CDR2 SQIVND (reference sequence). Between the trimmed V and J ends, which lost 8 bases and 4 bases, there was a span of 17 bases. CDR3 protein: CASQVNWGLTEAFF. The DNA of the CDR3 is TGTGCCAGTCAGGTCAACTGGGGGCTCACTGAAGCTTTCTTT.

This sequence joins TRBV27 and TRBJ1-2, with 11 bases fitting TRBD1. In germline, CDR1 is MNHEY, CDR2 SMNVEV (reference sequence). The CDR3 loop spans 17 amino acids. The V and J ends lost 2 bases and 4 bases, in that order; junction bases with no gene match: 9. In nucleotides, the CDR3 is TGTGCCAGCAGTTTAGGGGGACAGGGGGTGGAGAGCTATGGCTACACCTTC. Protein product: CASSLGGQGVESYGYTF.

V is TRBV18 and J is TRBJ1-1, with D perhaps matching TRBD1 (5 bases). With 1 base removed from V and 2 bases from J, the gap between germline ends came to 8 bases. Germline assignment: CDR1 KGHSH and CDR2 LQKENI. CDR3 length: 14 amino acids. CDR3 bases: TGTGCCAGCTCACCACTGGACATTAACACTGAAGCTTTCTTT. Amino acid sequence: CASSPLDINTEAFF. Looking up the rest from reference TRBV18 and TRBJ1-1 gives the full variable domain: NAGVMQNPRHLVRRRGQEARLRCSPMKGHSHVYWYRQLPEEGLKFMVYLQKENIIDESGMPKERFSAEFPKEGPSILRIQQVVRGDSAAYFCASSPLDINTEAFFGQGTRLTVV.

This chain joins TRBV6-5 and TRBJ1-5; 8 bases line up with TRBD1. The CDR3 contains 13 residues. Germline loops: CDR1 MNHEY, CDR2 SVGAGI. After removal of 6 bases from V and 7 bases from J, the junction contained 5 bases not matched to a gene. The CDR3 is CASSPDRVQPQHF. The CDR3 nucleotides are TGTGCCAGCAGCCCGGACAGGGTGCAGCCCCAGCATTTT.

V gene TRBV5-1 combines with J gene TRBJ1-3; D unresolved. Germline values: CDR1 SGHRS, CDR2 YFSETQ. V lost 2 bases and J lost 0, with 9 bases in between. This CDR3 comprises 15 residues. The CDR3 bases are TGCGCCAGCAGCTTCGCGGCGTCCTCTGGAAACACCATATATTTT. It codes for CASSFAASSGNTIYF.

CDR3 DNA sequence: TGTGCCAGCAGCTTAGACAGGGTGGGTTACAATGAGCAGTTCTTC. Its translation: CASSLDRVGYNEQFF. This chain uses TRBV7-8 with TRBJ2-1; the D gene is possibly TRBD1 (6 bases). The CDR3 runs to 15 residues. Deletions cut 1 base from V and 4 bases from J, with 11 bases between. Germline V CDR1 and CDR2: SGHVS, FQNEAQ.

This chain connects TRBV19 to TRBJ1-2; 7 bases agree with TRBD1. CDR1 is LNHDA, CDR2 SQIVND, per germline (reference sequence). The CDR3 spans 16 residues. V trimming: 7 bases; J trimming: 2 bases; junction bases outside the gene matches: 13. CDR3 sequence: CASKSLSSGQNYGYTF. CDR3 nucleotide sequence: TGTGCCAGTAAGTCCCTTTCCTCGGGACAGAACTATGGCTACACCTTC.

V is TRBV27 and J is TRBJ1-5; D gene unclear. The CDR3 runs 14 residues. The germline V gene encodes CDR1 MNHEY and CDR2 SMNVEV (reference sequence). V was shortened by 5 bases and J by 6 bases, with 14 bases between the two germline ends. This CDR3 is CASSIRGVGQPQHF. The CDR3 DNA sequence: TGTGCCAGCAGTATACGGGGTGTAGGTCAGCCCCAGCATTTT.